The T cell receptor beta chain under discussion was sequenced for a study of PD-1 blockade in mismatch repair-deficient tumors. Study-level points and caveats: After pembrolizumab, tumor-resident clones rose rapidly, then generally contracted before radiologic responses.

In the case of this clone: The target antigen is unknown.

Mismatch repair deficiency was confirmed in all patients, by PCR or immunohistochemistry. The TCR-sequenced patients were a few responders to pembrolizumab. Sequencing used immunoSEQ multiplex PCR; TCRdb keeps in-frame clones, though not all of them. The data show 130,000 or so clones, roughly 86% seen once. This CDR3 spans 14 amino acids. V lost 5 bases and J lost 2; bases outside the gene matches: 2. Germline V gives CDR1 SGHTA, CDR2 FQGTGA. The TCR comes from an adult with mismatch repair-deficient cancer. V gene TRBV7-3 combines with J gene TRBJ2-7, with 11 bases lining up with TRBD1. Here the sequenced sample was peripheral blood, taken 44 weeks after starting pembrolizumab. In nucleotides, the CDR3 is TGTGCCAGCAGCCGGGACAGGGGGACCTACGAGCAGTACTTC. This gives the protein CASSRDRGTYEQYF.